What follows are 8 T cell receptor beta chains derived from one specimen sequenced in a study of technical replicates of blood from several donors. Assay: immunoSEQ multiplex PCR; the TCRdb copy retains only in-frame clones and omits some. The sample records fewer than 90,000 clones, about 89% being singletons. Sequenced material: T cells isolated from PBMCs. The origin of the receptors is a human donor in good health.

The chain uses TRBV30 and TRBJ2-1, with TRBD2 identical over 13 bases. The germline V gene has CDR1 GTSNPN and CDR2 SVGIG (reference sequence). V shed 2 bases and J 6 bases; nucleotides not matched to a gene: 4. This CDR3 region has 15 residues. As DNA, the CDR3 is TGTGCCTGGAGTCACGGACTAGCGGGAGTCAATGAGCAGTTCTTC. Encoded protein: CAWSHGLAGVNEQFF. The full variable domain, rest sourced from reference TRBV30 and TRBJ2-1, is SQTIHQWPATLVQPVGSPLSLECTVEGTSNPNLYWYRQAAGRGLQLLFYSVGIGQISSEVPQNLSASRPQDRQFILSSKKLLLSDSGFYLCAWSHGLAGVNEQFFGPGTRLTVL.

This chain connects TRBV11-2 to TRBJ2-7, with 10 positions matching TRBD2. The germline V gene encodes CDR1 SGHAT and CDR2 FQNNGV. CDR3 length: 15 amino acids. V lost 3 bases to trimming and J lost 7 bases; unmatched junction nucleotides: 9. This CDR3 reads CASSFGLAGEWEQYF. In DNA form, the CDR3 reads TGTGCCAGCAGCTTTGGGCTAGCGGGAGAGTGGGAGCAGTACTTC.

The gene calls are TRBV4-1 and TRBJ1-3, with 11 positions matching TRBD1. CDR1 is MGHRA, CDR2 YSYEKL, per germline. This CDR3 comprises 16 residues. J gave up 3 bases and V 4 bases, and 5 bases lay outside the gene matches. CDR3 region: CASSRPGQGDGNTIYF. Here the CDR3 DNA reads TGCGCCAGCAGCCGTCCGGGACAGGGGGATGGAAACACCATATATTTT.

V gene TRBV11-3 combines with J gene TRBJ2-7, with D possibly TRBD2 on 5 matching bases. Per the germline V gene, CDR1 is SGHNT and CDR2 is YENEEA. V was pared by 0 bases and J by 3 bases, with 15 bases between. The CDR3 runs 16 residues. For the CDR3, the DNA is TGTGCCAGCAGCTTAGATAATATGGGAGTGGGCTACGAGCAGTACTTC. It specifies CASSLDNMGVGYEQYF.

J is TRBJ2-5 and V is TRBV25-1, with D possibly being TRBD2 (6 bases). This CDR3 spans 16 amino acids. Germline V gives CDR1 MGHDK, CDR2 SYGVNS. The V and J ends lost 3 bases and 5 bases respectively, with 19 bases between them. The CDR3: CASSEWGGSGIETQYF. CDR3 bases: TGTGCCAGCAGTGAGTGGGGAGGAAGTGGAATCGAGACCCAGTACTTC.

The genes are TRBV30 and TRBJ2-7, with unresolved D. Trimming removed 0 bases from V and 0 bases from J, with 9 bases in between. The CDR3 has 14 residues. CDR1 GTSNPN and CDR2 SVGIG come from the germline V gene (reference sequence). Here the CDR3 reads CAWSVQSSSYEQYF. The CDR3 region has the DNA TGTGCCTGGAGTGTACAGAGTAGCTCCTACGAGCAGTACTTC.

This chain uses TRBV10-3 with TRBJ1-2, with 8 bases identical to TRBD1. The CDR3 contains 14 residues. V was clipped by 3 bases and J by 8 bases; unmatched bases: 8. CDR1 ENHRY and CDR2 SYGVKD come from the germline V gene. CDR3 amino acids: CAISDPQGAPGYTF. The CDR3 DNA follows: TGTGCCATCAGTGATCCCCAGGGGGCGCCGGGCTACACCTTC.

The rearrangement joins TRBV5-6 to TRBJ1-2, with 8 bases lining up with TRBD1. The V segment lost 2 bases and the J segment 6 bases; nucleotides outside the gene matches: 3. CDR1 and CDR2 (germline): SGHDT, YYEEEE. CDR3 length: 13 residues. The CDR3 spells CASSLQGVNGYTF. Here the CDR3 DNA reads TGTGCCAGCAGCTTACAGGGGGTAAATGGCTACACCTTC.